Listed below are T cell receptor beta chains from one sample, sequenced in a study of blood T cell repertoires in COVID-19. TCRdb's copy holds only in-frame clones and misses some; the assay was immunoSEQ multiplex PCR. The sample holds around 68,000 clones; more than 75% are singletons and the top ten take around 12%. The sequencing input was peripheral blood. These receptors came from a human donor in a cohort sampled during active COVID-19. CDR3s leave out the opening cysteine and the closing phenylalanine or tryptophan.

j_call v_call cdr3_aa
TRBJ2-2 TRBV28 ASSLGLVPGELF
TRBJ1-2 TRBV7-9 ASSLNILILSDYGYT
TRBJ2-3 TRBV19 ASSRTVGTDTQY
TRBJ2-3 TRBV6-5 ASRPGGLRTDTQY
TRBJ1-2 TRBV2 ASSAGGDYGYT
TRBJ1-4 TRBV6-5 ASSYSTGGKLF
TRBJ2-1 TRBV7-9 ASSLVMTVSDNEQF
TRBJ1-2 TRBV7-9 ASSRSGVDGYT
TRBJ1-2 TRBV27 ASSSTRTGNGYT
TRBJ2-1 TRBV11-1 ASSRPTSGGNNEQF
TRBJ2-5 TRBV5-1 ASSLGIGRTIETQY
TRBJ2-7 TRBV5-1 ASSPSGVLYEQY
TRBJ2-3 TRBV2 ASSEMGTATDTQY
TRBJ1-5 TRBV4-1 ASSQDRGTLFNQPQH
TRBJ1-5 TRBV2 ASRDRAQPQH
TRBJ2-1 TRBV29-1 SVGTSGGRNEQF
TRBJ2-3 TRBV5-1 ASSTGQGWADTQY
TRBJ2-3 TRBV15 ATSRVGTGKDTQY
TRBJ1-6 TRBV5-4 ASSSQGYNSPLH
TRBJ2-1 TRBV3-1/TRBV3-2 ASSRGLDSSYNEQF
TRBJ2-1 TRBV15 ATSGGPYNEQF
TRBJ1-1 TRBV7-8 ASSQGTGGPSGLSEAF
TRBJ2-5 TRBV29-1 SVATGQETQY
TRBJ1-6 TRBV3-1/TRBV3-2 ASSRTVNNSPLH
TRBJ2-1 TRBV11-2 ASSSTDSNEQF
TRBJ2-4 TRBV5-1 ASSLELAKNIQY
TRBJ2-2 TRBV7-3 ASSSAGGMGTGELF
TRBJ1-3 TRBV3-1/TRBV3-2 ASSGYFQGENTIY
TRBJ1-2 TRBV30 AGHSGAIGYT
TRBJ1-1 TRBV25-1 ASRGTGEKTEAF
TRBJ1-1 TRBV19 ASIRDRGRSTEAF
TRBJ2-5 TRBV5-1 ASSWVTGPSQETQY